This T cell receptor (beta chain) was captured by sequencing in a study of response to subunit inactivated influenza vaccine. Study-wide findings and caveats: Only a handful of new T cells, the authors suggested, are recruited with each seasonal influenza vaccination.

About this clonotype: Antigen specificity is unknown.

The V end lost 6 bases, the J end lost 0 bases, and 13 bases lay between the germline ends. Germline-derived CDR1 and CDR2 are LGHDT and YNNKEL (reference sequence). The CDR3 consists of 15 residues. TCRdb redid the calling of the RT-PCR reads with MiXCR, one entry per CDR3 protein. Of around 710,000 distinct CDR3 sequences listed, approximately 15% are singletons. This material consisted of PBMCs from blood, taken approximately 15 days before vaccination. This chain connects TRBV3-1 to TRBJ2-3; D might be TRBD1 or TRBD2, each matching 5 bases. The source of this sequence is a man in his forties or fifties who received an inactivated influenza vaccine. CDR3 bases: TGTGCCAGCAGGACCCGAGGGGCAAGCACAGATACGCAGTATTTT. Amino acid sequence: CASRTRGASTDTQYF.